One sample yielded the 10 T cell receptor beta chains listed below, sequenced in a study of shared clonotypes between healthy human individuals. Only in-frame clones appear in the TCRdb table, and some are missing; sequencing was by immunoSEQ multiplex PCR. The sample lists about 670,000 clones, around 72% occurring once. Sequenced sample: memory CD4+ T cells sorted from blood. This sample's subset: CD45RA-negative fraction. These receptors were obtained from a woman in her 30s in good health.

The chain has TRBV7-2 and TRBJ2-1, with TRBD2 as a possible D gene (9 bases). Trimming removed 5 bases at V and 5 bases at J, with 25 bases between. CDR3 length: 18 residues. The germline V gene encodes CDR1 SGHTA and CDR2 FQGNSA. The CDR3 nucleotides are TGTGCCAGCAGCCCCGTAGCGGGAGCCACAGGGGGTAACAATGAGCAGTTCTTC. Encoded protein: CASSPVAGATGGNNEQFF.

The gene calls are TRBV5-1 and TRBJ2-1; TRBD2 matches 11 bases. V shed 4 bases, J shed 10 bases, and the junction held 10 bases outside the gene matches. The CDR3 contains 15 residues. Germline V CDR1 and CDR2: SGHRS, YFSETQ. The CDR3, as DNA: TGCGCCAGCAGCAAGACTAGCGGGAATCTGGGGGAGCAGTTCTTC. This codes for CASSKTSGNLGEQFF.

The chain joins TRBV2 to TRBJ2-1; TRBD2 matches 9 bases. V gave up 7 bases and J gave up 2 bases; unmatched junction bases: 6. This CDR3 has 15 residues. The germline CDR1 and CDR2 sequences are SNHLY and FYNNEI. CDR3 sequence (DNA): TGTGCCAGCACTGAGGCTAGCGGGACCTACAATGAGCAGTTCTTC. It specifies CASTEASGTYNEQFF.

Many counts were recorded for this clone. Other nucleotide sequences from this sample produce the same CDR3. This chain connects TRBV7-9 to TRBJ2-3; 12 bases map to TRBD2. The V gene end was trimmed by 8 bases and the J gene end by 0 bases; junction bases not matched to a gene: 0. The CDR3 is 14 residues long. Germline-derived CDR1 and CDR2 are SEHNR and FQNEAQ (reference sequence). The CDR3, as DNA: TGTGCCAGCCTAGCGGGGGGGAGCACAGATACGCAGTATTTT. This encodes CASLAGGSTDTQYF.

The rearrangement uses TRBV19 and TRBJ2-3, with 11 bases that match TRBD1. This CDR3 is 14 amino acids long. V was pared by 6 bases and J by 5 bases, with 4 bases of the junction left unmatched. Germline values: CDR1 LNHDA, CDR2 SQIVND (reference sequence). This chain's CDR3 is CASSQGQGGDTQYF. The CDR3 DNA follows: TGTGCCAGTAGCCAGGGACAGGGGGGAGATACGCAGTATTTT.

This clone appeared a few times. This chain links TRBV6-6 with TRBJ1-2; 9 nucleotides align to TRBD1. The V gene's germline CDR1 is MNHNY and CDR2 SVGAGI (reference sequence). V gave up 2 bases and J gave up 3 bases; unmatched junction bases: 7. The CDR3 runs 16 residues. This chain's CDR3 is CASSYPEQGADYGYTF. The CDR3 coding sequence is TGTGCCAGCAGTTACCCCGAACAGGGGGCGGACTATGGCTACACCTTC.

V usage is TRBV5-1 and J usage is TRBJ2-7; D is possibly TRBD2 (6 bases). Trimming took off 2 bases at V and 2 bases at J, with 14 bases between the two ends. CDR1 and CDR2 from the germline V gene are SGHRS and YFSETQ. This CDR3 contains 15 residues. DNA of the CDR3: TGCGCCAGCAGCTTTTCCAGCGGGTCGCCCTACGAGCAGTACTTC. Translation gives CASSFSSGSPYEQYF.

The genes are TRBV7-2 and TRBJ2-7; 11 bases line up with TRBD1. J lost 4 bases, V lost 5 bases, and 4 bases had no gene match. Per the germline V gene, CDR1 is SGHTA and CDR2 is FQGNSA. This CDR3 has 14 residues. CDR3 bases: TGTGCCAGCAGCGGACAGGGGGCGCGGTACGAGCAGTACTTC. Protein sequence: CASSGQGARYEQYF.

CDR3 residues: CASSSDAGLAGTSYEQYF. The DNA for the CDR3 is TGTGCCAGCAGCTCCGACGCAGGACTAGCGGGGACATCCTACGAGCAGTACTTC. The V and J genes are TRBV11-2 and TRBJ2-7, with TRBD2 matching 12 bases. The ends lost 4 bases at V and 1 base at J; junction bases unmatched: 11. CDR1 is SGHAT, CDR2 FQNNGV, per germline. CDR3 length equals 18 residues.

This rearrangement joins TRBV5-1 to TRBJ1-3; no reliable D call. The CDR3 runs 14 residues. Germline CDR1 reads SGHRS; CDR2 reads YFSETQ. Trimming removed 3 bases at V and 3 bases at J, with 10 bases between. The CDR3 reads CASSSTGYGNTIYF. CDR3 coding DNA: TGCGCCAGCAGCTCGACGGGTTATGGAAACACCATATATTTT.